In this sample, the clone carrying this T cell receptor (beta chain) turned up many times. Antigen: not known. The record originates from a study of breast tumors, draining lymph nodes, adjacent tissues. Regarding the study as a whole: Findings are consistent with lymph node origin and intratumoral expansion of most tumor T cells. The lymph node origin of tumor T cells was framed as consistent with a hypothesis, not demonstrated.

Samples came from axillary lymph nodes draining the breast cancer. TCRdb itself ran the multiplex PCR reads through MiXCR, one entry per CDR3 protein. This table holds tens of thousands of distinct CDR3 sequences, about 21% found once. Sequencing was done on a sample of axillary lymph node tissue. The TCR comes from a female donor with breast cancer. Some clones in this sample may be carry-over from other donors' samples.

The CDR3 protein is CSAYRDYLQIGEQFF. In DNA form, the CDR3 reads TGCAGTGCTTATCGGGACTACCTTCAAATCGGGGAGCAGTTCTTC. This chain uses TRBV20-1 with TRBJ2-1, with 7 bases aligning to TRBD2. CDR1 is DFQATT, CDR2 SNEGSKA, per germline (reference sequence). V shed 5 bases, J shed 10 bases, and the junction held 17 bases outside the gene matches. The CDR3 loop spans 15 amino acids.